The 28 T cell receptor beta chains reported below all come from one sample, sequenced in a study of identical twins. TCRdb re-called the 5' RACE reads with MiXCR, one entry per CDR3 protein. The data contain hundreds of thousands of distinct CDR3 sequences, around 21% of them seen just once; the ten biggest clones take up 4% to 4.5%. The same specimen was also included in a second study, on T cells expressing NK-cell markers.

Sequencing was done on a sample of PBMCs. These receptors were taken from a woman under 30 in good health.

There are a few counts of this clonotype. The chain links TRBV16 to TRBJ1-4; D is undetermined. Trimming took off 10 bases at V and 6 bases at J, with 15 bases between the two ends. This CDR3 has 13 residues. Per germline, CDR1 KGHSY and CDR2 FQNENV. CDR3 loop: CATFSQKDEKLFF. The CDR3 DNA is TGTGCCACCTTCTCCCAGAAGGATGAAAAACTGTTTTTT.

This clonotype appeared a few times. This chain joins TRBV6-2 or TRBV6-3 and TRBJ2-7; 9 nucleotides match TRBD2. The CDR3 is 16 amino acids. V shed 4 bases, J shed 2 bases, and the junction held 9 bases outside the gene matches. The germline CDR1 and CDR2 sequences are MNHEY and SVGEGT. The CDR3 here is CASSFSPREGPYEQYF. CDR3 bases: TGTGCCAGCAGTTTCTCTCCGCGGGAGGGCCCCTACGAGCAGTACTTC.

The chain links TRBV6-1 to TRBJ1-2; D remains unclear. The CDR3 covers 13 residues. The ends were cut back, 6 bases at V and 7 bases at J, with 15 bases in the middle. Germline V lookup: CDR1 MNHNS, CDR2 SASEGT. The CDR3 protein is CASRPVQRTGYTF. CDR3 bases: TGTGCCAGCAGACCCGTACAGAGAACTGGCTACACCTTC.

This clonotype was observed a handful of times. This sequence joins TRBV20-1 and TRBJ2-3, with D possibly TRBD1 on 6 matching bases. The CDR3 contains 14 residues. Germline V CDR1 and CDR2: DFQATT, SNEGSKA (reference sequence). Trimming removed 6 bases from V and 5 bases from J, with 18 bases in between. The CDR3 sequence is CSARPVGAGDTQYF. The CDR3 nucleotides read TGCAGTGCCAGGCCGGTGGGGGCGGGAGATACGCAGTATTTT.

V and J are TRBV12-5 and TRBJ2-7; 8 bases align to TRBD1. This CDR3 spans 13 amino acids. CDR1 and CDR2 from the germline V gene are LGHNT and FRNRAP. With V trimmed by 1 base and J by 4 bases, 0 bases remained unmatched. The chain's CDR3 is CASGLDRGYEQYF. DNA of the CDR3: TGTGCTAGTGGTTTGGACAGGGGGTACGAGCAGTACTTC.

This clonotype has more than one count but fewer than ten. V usage is TRBV12-3 or TRBV12-4 and J usage is TRBJ2-7; the D gene is possibly TRBD1 (5 bases). The V and J ends lost 6 bases and 2 bases respectively, with 14 bases between them. The CDR3 loop spans 14 amino acids. CDR3 in DNA: TGTGCCAGCAGCTACAGGTACCCGACCTACGAGCAGTACTTC. The encoded protein is CASSYRYPTYEQYF.

Worth noting for this clonotype: Germline is not matched at one junction end, which may reflect a read error. The chain is built from TRBV12-3 or TRBV12-4 and TRBJ2-7; TRBD1 is a possible D gene (6 bases). The CDR3 is made up of 13 amino acids. CDR3 loop: CTSSLRQGYEQYF. The CDR3 DNA follows: TGTACCAGCAGTTTGAGGCAGGGGTACGAGCAGTACTTC.

This clonotype has only one observation. The chain recombines TRBV6-6 with TRBJ1-1; perhaps TRBD1 as D (5 bases). Germline V gene lookup returns CDR1 MNHNY and CDR2 SVGAGI (reference sequence). CDR3 size: 12 residues. Trimming shortened V by 4 bases and J by 8 bases, and 11 bases separated the two germline ends. The CDR3 DNA is TGTGCCAGCAGTTCCGGGCGGGGGGAAGCTTTCTTT. This translates into CASSSGRGEAFF.

Only a few counts were recorded for this clonotype. The V call is TRBV7-9, the J call TRBJ1-2; D not certain. CDR3 length: 11 amino acids. Trimming removed 5 bases from V and 7 bases from J, with 8 bases in between. Germline assignment: CDR1 SEHNR and CDR2 FQNEAQ (reference sequence). Here the CDR3 reads CASSLIGGYTF. Written as DNA, the CDR3 is TGTGCCAGCAGCCTTATAGGTGGCTACACCTTC.

The rearrangement uses TRBV5-1 and TRBJ2-3; 10 nucleotides match TRBD1. This CDR3 is 14 amino acids long. Trimming cost V 4 bases and J 4 bases; bases outside gene matches: 3. CDR1 and CDR2 from the germline V gene are SGHRS and YFSETQ. The CDR3 sequence: CASSGGQGSDTQYF. In nucleotides, the CDR3 is TGCGCCAGCAGCGGGGGACAGGGGTCAGATACGCAGTATTTT. The entire variable domain, with the rest obtained from reference TRBV5-1 and TRBJ2-3, is as follows: KAGVTQTPRYLIKTRGQQVTLSCSPISGHRSVSWYQQTPGQGLQFLFEYFSETQRNKGNFPGRFSGRQFSNSRSEMNVSTLELGDSALYLCASSGGQGSDTQYFGPGTRLTVL.

This clonotype showed up many times. The rearrangement uses TRBV5-1 and TRBJ1-1, with D uncertain. CDR3 length: 13 residues. CDR1 and CDR2 from the germline V gene are SGHRS and YFSETQ. V was cut by 1 base and J by 5 bases, with 9 bases left in between. The CDR3 here is CASSLFGGTEAFF. In nucleotides, the CDR3 is TGCGCCAGCAGCTTGTTTGGCGGTACTGAAGCTTTCTTT.

This clonotype was picked up a small number of times. This chain links TRBV5-6 with TRBJ1-1, with D unresolved. This CDR3 is built from 14 residues. Germline V gene sequence: CDR1 SGHDT, CDR2 YYEEEE. The V end was cut by 0 bases, the J end by 1 base, with 7 bases between. CDR3 nucleotide sequence: TGTGCCAGCAGCTTGGGCCACTCGAACACTGAAGCTTTCTTT. It yields the protein CASSLGHSNTEAFF.

V gene TRBV10-1 combines with J gene TRBJ2-3; possibly TRBD2 for D (5 bases). The V gene lost 0 bases and the J gene lost 3 bases, with 10 bases spanning the gap. This CDR3 is built from 15 residues. Germline V lookup: CDR1 WNHNN, CDR2 SYGVQD (reference sequence). The chain's CDR3 is CASSESPGLTDTQYF. The CDR3 coding sequence is TGCGCCAGCAGTGAGTCTCCCGGACTGACAGATACGCAGTATTTT.

In its sample, this clonotype was seen a few times. This chain connects TRBV20-1 to TRBJ2-3, with 10 bases aligning to TRBD2. Losses at the gene ends were 6 bases for V and 4 bases for J; bases not matched to a gene: 7. The CDR3 has 14 amino acids. Germline V gene lookup returns CDR1 DFQATT and CDR2 SNEGSKA (reference sequence). The CDR3 DNA is TGCAGTGCCCTCCTAGCGGGAGTTTCAGATACGCAGTATTTT. Encoded protein: CSALLAGVSDTQYF.

The chain recombines TRBV4-3 with TRBJ2-1, with D maybe TRBD2 (6 bases). CDR1 is LGHNA and CDR2 is YSLEER in the germline V gene. The CDR3 is 16 residues long. V was pared by 1 base and J by 2 bases, with 12 bases between. The CDR3 loop reads CASSQGALATYNEQFF. CDR3 DNA: TGCGCCAGCAGCCAAGGTGCCCTAGCGACCTACAATGAGCAGTTCTTC.

This clonotype turned up a few times. The chain carries TRBV5-1 and TRBJ2-1, with 8 nucleotides matching TRBD1. Germline V gene data show CDR1 as SGHRS and CDR2 as YFSETQ. With V trimmed by 0 bases and J by 8 bases, 4 bases remained unmatched. The CDR3 is 14 residues long. Here the CDR3 DNA reads TGCGCCAGCAGCTTGGGGACAGGGTTAGATGAGCAGTTCTTC. It specifies CASSLGTGLDEQFF.

CDR3 DNA: TGTGCCAGCAAAGAAAGTAGAGACGGGGAGACCCAGTACTTC. Its protein product is CASKESRDGETQYF. V is TRBV2 and J is TRBJ2-5; unclear D gene. V lost 7 bases to trimming and J lost 5 bases, with 17 bases between them. The CDR3 length is 14 residues. Germline CDR1 and CDR2: SNHLY and FYNNEI.

Note on this clonotype: The junction departs from germline at one end; a sequencing error may be responsible. The rearrangement uses TRBV20-1 and TRBJ2-3; TRBD2 aligns across 11 bases. CDR1 DFQATT and CDR2 SNEGSKA come from the germline V gene (reference sequence). The CDR3 is 17 amino acids. The CDR3 DNA reads TGCTGTGCTAGAGCCCCATTAGCGGGGGGGTTCACAGATACGCAGTATTTT. As protein: CCARAPLAGGFTDTQYF.

This chain uses TRBV4-2 with TRBJ2-1, with 13 bases that match TRBD2. The ends lost 2 bases at V and 9 bases at J; junction bases unmatched: 7. This CDR3 region has 16 residues. Germline-derived CDR1 and CDR2 are LGHNA and YNFKEQ. CDR3 nucleotides: TGTGCCAGCAGCCAATCACTAGCGGGAGGGCCGATTGAGCAGTTCTTC. Translating gives CASSQSLAGGPIEQFF.

This chain uses TRBV20-1 with TRBJ2-6; D remains unclear. V lost 6 bases and J 0 bases, leaving 12 bases between the germline ends. CDR1 and CDR2 (germline): DFQATT, SNEGSKA (reference sequence). The CDR3 has 15 residues. Here the CDR3 DNA reads TGCAGTGCGGGCGGCCAGACCTCTGGGGCCAACGTCCTGACTTTC. Residues: CSAGGQTSGANVLTF.

The chain is built from TRBV6-1 and TRBJ2-7; 10 nucleotides match TRBD1. There are 13 residues in the CDR3. The V gene end was trimmed by 6 bases and the J gene end by 6 bases; junction bases not matched to a gene: 5. CDR1 and CDR2 (germline): MNHNS, SASEGT. The CDR3 here is CASRGTGEAEQYF. CDR3 DNA: TGTGCCAGCAGAGGGACAGGGGAGGCCGAGCAGTACTTC.

By sample fraction, this clonotype is medium-sized. The chain is built from TRBV6-6 and TRBJ1-4; 9 bases agree with TRBD1. With V trimmed by 5 bases and J by 5 bases, 9 bases remained unmatched. Germline V CDR1 and CDR2: MNHNY, SVGAGI (reference sequence). This CDR3 comprises 16 residues. The CDR3 protein is CASSRPGQGRNEKLFF. CDR3 nucleotide sequence: TGTGCCAGCAGTCGCCCCGGACAGGGGCGGAATGAAAAACTGTTTTTT.

This chain uses TRBV5-1 with TRBJ2-3; 11 bases match TRBD2. Germline trimming cut 0 bases from V and 5 bases from J; bases unmatched to any gene: 8. The CDR3 contains 17 residues. CDR1 is SGHRS, CDR2 YFSETQ, per germline. The CDR3 DNA is TGCGCCAGCAGCTTGGCGGCGAGTAGCGGGAGGGAAGATACGCAGTATTTT. This codes for CASSLAASSGREDTQYF.

This clonotype was recorded many times. This chain joins TRBV2 and TRBJ2-5; D not certain. The V end was cut by 6 bases, the J end by 5 bases, with 10 bases between. This CDR3 is 12 amino acids long. Germline loops: CDR1 SNHLY, CDR2 FYNNEI. DNA for the CDR3: TGTGCCAGCAGATTAGGATCGGAGACCCAGTACTTC. It encodes CASRLGSETQYF.

This clonotype turned up a few times. The chain is built from TRBV2 and TRBJ2-7; D remains ambiguous. Trimming left V 7 bases short and J 12 bases short, with 22 bases between. The CDR3 sequence is 13 residues long. Germline CDR1 and CDR2: SNHLY and FYNNEI. The CDR3 DNA sequence: TGTGCCAGCATTTACGCCCCCACAGCCTCGTGGTACTTC. Translating gives CASIYAPTASWYF. Looking up the rest from reference TRBV2 and TRBJ2-7 gives the full variable domain: EPEVTQTPSHQVTQMGQEVILRCVPISNHLYFYWYRQILGQKVEFLVSFYNNEISEKSEIFDDQFSVERPDGSNFTLKIRSTKLEDSAMYFCASIYAPTASWYFGPGTRLTVT.

The chain combines TRBV30 with TRBJ2-2; the D gene is possibly TRBD2 (6 bases). Deletions cut 5 bases from V and 8 bases from J, with 18 bases between. The CDR3 totals 14 residues. The V gene's germline CDR1 is GTSNPN and CDR2 SVGIG (reference sequence). CDR3 bases: TGTGCCTGGGTAGCGGAACGCATGGTGGGGGAGCTGTTTTTT. Translated: CAWVAERMVGELFF. Complete variable domain (other parts from reference TRBV30 and TRBJ2-2): SQTIHQWPATLVQPVGSPLSLECTVEGTSNPNLYWYRQAAGRGLQLLFYSVGIGQISSEVPQNLSASRPQDRQFILSSKKLLLSDSGFYLCAWVAERMVGELFFGEGSRLTVL.

The V call is TRBV6-1, the J call TRBJ2-5; 14 bases match TRBD2. The CDR3 runs 14 residues. Germline CDR1 and CDR2: MNHNS and SASEGT. The trim removed 10 bases at V and 4 bases at J, leaving 5 bases unmatched. As DNA, the CDR3 is TGTGCCACGGGACTAGCGGGAGTTATAGAGACCCAGTACTTC. The encoded protein is CATGLAGVIETQYF.

This clonotype came up a few times. The rearrangement joins TRBV6-1 to TRBJ1-3; D ambiguous. V lost 6 bases to trimming and J lost 4 bases, with 10 bases between them. This CDR3 comprises 13 residues. CDR1 is MNHNS, CDR2 SASEGT, per germline. The CDR3 loop is CASSPSLGNTIYF. CDR3 DNA sequence: TGTGCCAGCAGCCCATCATTAGGAAACACCATATATTTT.